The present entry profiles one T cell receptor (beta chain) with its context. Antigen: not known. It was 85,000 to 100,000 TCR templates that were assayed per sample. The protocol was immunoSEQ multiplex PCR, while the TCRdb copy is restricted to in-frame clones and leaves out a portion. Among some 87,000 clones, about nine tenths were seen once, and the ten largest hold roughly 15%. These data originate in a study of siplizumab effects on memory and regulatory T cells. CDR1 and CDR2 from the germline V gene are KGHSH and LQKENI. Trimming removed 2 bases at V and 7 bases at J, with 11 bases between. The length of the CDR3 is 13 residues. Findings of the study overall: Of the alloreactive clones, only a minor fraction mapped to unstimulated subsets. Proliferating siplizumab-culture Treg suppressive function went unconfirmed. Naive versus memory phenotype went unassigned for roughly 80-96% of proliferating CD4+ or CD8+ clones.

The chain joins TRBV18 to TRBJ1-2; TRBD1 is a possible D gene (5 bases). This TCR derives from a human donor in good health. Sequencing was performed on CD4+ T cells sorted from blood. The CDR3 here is CASSPRDGPGYTF. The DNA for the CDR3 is TGTGCCAGCTCACCAAGGGACGGGCCTGGCTACACCTTC.